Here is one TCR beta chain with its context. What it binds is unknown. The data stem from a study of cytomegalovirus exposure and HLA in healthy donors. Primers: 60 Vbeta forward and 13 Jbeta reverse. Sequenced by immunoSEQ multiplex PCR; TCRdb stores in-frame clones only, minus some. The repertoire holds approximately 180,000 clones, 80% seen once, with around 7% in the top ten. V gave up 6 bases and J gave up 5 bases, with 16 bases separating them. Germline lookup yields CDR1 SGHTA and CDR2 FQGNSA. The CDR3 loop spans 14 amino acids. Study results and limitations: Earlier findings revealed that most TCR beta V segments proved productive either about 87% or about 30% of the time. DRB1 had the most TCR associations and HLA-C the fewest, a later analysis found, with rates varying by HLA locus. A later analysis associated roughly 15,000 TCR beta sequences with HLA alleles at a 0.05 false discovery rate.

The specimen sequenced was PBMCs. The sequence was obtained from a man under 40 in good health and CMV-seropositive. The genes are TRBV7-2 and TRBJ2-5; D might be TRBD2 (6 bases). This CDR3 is CASRQRAGLETQYF. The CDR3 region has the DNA TGTGCCAGCAGGCAGCGGGCAGGGTTGGAGACCCAGTACTTC.